This TCR beta chain was profiled in a study of blood T cell repertoires in COVID-19. Germline-derived CDR1 and CDR2 are SNHLY and FYNNEI. The CDR3 contains 14 residues. Deletions cut 4 bases from V and 2 bases from J, with 9 bases between. Sequenced by immunoSEQ multiplex PCR; TCRdb stores in-frame clones only, minus some. The sample has a few hundred thousand clones; 85% are singletons. This receptor was taken from a woman aged 45-60 years who had recovered from COVID-19. The J gene is TRBJ1-5, the V gene TRBV2; no firm D call. The sample taken for sequencing was PBMCs or T cells enriched from blood (not recorded which). The CDR3 spells CASSGNGGNQPQHF. The CDR3 nucleotides read TGTGCCAGCAGTGGGAACGGGGGCAATCAGCCCCAGCATTTT.